This T cell receptor (beta chain) emerged from a study of regulatory T cells in long-lasting Graves disease. This clonotype was seen a few times. Trimming took 1 base from V and 6 from J, leaving 14 bases between them. This CDR3 is built from 15 residues. TCR beta libraries were built with iRepertoire HTBI primers and Arm-PCR of CDR3 regions. One entry per CDR3 protein results from TCRdb running MiXCR on the multiplex PCR reads. The table includes roughly 500,000 distinct CDR3 sequences, 22% detected once. Described time point: persistent/refractory GD, antithyroid drugs over 5 years with positive TRAb. The TCR library was prepared using RNA isolated from PBMCs.

The V and J genes are TRBV12-3 or TRBV12-4 and TRBJ2-3; TRBD2 might be the D (5 bases). The material sequenced was peripheral blood mononuclear cells (PBMCs), taken when the disease was refractory, from a patient treated with antithyroid drugs. The TCR originated in a female donor with Graves disease. CDR3 loop: CASSLGNPPGDTQYF. As DNA, the CDR3 is TGTGCCAGCAGTTTAGGGAACCCACCGGGGGATACGCAGTATTTT.